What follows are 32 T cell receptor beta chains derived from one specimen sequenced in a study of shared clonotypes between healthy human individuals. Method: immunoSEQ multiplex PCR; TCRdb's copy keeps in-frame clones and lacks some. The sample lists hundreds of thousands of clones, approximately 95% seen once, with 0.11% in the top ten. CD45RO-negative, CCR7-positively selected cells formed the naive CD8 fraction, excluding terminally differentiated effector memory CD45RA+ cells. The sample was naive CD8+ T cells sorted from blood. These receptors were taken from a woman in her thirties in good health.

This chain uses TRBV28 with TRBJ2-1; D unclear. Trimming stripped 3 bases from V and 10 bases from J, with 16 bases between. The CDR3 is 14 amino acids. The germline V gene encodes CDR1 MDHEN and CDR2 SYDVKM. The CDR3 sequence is CASSFWATLLEQFF. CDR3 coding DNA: TGTGCCAGCAGTTTTTGGGCCACCCTCCTGGAGCAGTTCTTC.

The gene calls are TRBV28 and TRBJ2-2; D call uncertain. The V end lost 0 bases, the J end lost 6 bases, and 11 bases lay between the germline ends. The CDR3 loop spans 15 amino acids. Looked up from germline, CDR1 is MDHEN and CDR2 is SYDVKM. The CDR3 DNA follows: TGTGCCAGCAGTTTATGGCAAGAAAGCGCCGGGGAGCTGTTTTTT. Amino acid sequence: CASSLWQESAGELFF.

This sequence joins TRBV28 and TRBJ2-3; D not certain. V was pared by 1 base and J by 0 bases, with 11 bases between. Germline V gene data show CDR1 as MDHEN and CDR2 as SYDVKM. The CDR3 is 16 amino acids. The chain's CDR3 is CASSLFQLASTDTQYF. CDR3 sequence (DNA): TGTGCCAGCAGTTTATTTCAACTTGCTAGCACAGATACGCAGTATTTT.

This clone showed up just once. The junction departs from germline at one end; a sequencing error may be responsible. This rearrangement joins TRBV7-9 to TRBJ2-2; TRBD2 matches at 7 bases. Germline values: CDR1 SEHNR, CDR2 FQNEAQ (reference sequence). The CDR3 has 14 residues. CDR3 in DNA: TGTGCCAGCAGCCTAGCGGAAGGAAGTAGGGAGCTGTTTTTT. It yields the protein CASSLAEGSRELFF.

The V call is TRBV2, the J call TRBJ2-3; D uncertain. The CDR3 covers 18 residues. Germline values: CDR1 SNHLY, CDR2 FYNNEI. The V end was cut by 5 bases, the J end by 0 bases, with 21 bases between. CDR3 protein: CASSHKEPFFSSTDTQYF. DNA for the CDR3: TGTGCCAGCAGTCATAAGGAGCCTTTTTTTTCTAGCACAGATACGCAGTATTTT.

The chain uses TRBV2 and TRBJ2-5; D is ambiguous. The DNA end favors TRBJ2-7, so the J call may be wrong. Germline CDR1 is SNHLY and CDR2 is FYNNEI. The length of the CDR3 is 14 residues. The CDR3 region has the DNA TGTGCCAGCAGCCTCTACACAAATCAGTACGAGCAGTACTTC. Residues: CASSLYTNQYEQYF.

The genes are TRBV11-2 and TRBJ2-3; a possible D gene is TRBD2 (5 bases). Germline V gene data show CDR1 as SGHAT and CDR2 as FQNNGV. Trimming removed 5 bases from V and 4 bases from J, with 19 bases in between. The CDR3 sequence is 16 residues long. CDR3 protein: CASSPAAFSAADTQYF. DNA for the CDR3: TGTGCCAGCAGCCCAGCCGCTTTTAGCGCAGCAGATACGCAGTATTTT.

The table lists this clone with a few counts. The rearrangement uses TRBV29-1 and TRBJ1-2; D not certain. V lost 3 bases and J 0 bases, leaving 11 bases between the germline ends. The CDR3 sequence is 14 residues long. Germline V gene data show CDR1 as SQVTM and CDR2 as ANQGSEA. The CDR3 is CSVDVQATNYGYTF. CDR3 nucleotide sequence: TGCAGCGTTGATGTCCAGGCAACTAACTATGGCTACACCTTC.

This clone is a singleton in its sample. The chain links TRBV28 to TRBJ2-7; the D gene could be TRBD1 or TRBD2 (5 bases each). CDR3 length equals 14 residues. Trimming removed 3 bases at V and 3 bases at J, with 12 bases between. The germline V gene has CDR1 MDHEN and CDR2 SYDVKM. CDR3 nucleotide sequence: TGTGCCAGCAGTTTTGAGGGGTCTGGCTACGAGCAGTACTTC. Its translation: CASSFEGSGYEQYF.

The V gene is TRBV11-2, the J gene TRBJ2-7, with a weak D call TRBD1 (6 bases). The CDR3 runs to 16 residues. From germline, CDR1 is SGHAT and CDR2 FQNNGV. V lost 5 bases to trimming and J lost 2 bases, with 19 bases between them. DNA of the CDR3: TGTGCCAGCAGCAACGTCCGGGACACCAACCCCTACGAGCAGTACTTC. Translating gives CASSNVRDTNPYEQYF.

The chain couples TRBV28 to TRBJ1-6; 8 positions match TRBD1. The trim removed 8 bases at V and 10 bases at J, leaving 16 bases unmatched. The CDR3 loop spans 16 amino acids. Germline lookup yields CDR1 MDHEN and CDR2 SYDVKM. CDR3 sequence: CASLLGRGTGRSPLHF. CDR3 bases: TGTGCCAGCCTGTTAGGTCGAGGGACAGGTAGATCACCCCTCCACTTT. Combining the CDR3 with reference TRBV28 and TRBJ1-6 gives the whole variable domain DVKVTQSSRYLVKRTGEKVFLECVQDMDHENMFWYRQDPGLGLRLIYFSYDVKMKEKGDIPEGYSVSREKKERFSLILESASTNQTSMYLCASLLGRGTGRSPLHFGNGTRLTVT.

The CDR3 DNA reads as TGTGCCAGCAGCCAGGACAGGGGGCTTGGAAACACCATATATTTT. Its protein product is CASSQDRGLGNTIYF. The chain recombines TRBV5-8 with TRBJ1-3; 11 bases line up with TRBD1. Trimming at V came to 4 bases and at J to 3 bases, leaving 3 bases not matched to a gene. CDR1 SGHTS and CDR2 YDEGEE come from the germline V gene. The CDR3 loop spans 15 amino acids.

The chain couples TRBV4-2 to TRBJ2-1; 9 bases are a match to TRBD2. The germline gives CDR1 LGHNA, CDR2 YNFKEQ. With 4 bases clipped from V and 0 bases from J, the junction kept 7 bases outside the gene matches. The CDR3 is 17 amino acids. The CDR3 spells CASSPRTSVSSYNEQFF. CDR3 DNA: TGTGCCAGCAGCCCAAGGACTAGCGTGAGCTCCTACAATGAGCAGTTCTTC.

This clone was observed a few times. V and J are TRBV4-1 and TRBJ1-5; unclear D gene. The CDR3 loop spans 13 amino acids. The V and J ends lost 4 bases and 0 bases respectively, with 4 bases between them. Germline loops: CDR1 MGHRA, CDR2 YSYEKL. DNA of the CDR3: TGCGCCAGCAGCCTTTATAGCAATCAGCCCCAGCATTTT. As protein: CASSLYSNQPQHF.

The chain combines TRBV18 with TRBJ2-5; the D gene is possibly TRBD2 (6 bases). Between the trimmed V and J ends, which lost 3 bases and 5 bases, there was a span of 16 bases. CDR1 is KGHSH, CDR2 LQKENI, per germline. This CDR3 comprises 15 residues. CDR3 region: CASSPADGSDETQYF. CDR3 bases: TGTGCCAGCTCACCCGCGGACGGGAGCGATGAGACCCAGTACTTC.

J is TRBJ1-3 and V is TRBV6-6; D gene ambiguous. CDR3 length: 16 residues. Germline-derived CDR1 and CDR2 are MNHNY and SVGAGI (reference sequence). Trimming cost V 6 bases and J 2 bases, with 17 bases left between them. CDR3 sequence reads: CASSDFPTGTGNTIYF. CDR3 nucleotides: TGTGCCAGCAGCGACTTCCCAACGGGGACTGGAAACACCATATATTTT.

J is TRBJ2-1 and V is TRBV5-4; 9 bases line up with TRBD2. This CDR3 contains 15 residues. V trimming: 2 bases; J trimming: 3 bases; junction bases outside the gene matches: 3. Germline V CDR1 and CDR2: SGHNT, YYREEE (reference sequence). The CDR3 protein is CASSFAGGGYNEQFF. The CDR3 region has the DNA TGTGCCAGCAGCTTTGCGGGAGGGGGCTACAATGAGCAGTTCTTC.

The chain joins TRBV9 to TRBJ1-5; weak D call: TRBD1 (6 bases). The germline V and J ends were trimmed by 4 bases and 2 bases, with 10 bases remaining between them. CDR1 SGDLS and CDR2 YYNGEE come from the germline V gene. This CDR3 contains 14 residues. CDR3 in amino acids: CASSPRGGNQPQHF. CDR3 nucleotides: TGTGCCAGCAGCCCCAGGGGAGGCAATCAGCCCCAGCATTTT.

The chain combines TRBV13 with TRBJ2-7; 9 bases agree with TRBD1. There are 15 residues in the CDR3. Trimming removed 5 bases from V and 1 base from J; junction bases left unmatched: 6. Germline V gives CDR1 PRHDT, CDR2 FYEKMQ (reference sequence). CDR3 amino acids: CASSQGTGSSYEQYF. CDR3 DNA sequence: TGTGCCAGCAGCCAAGGGACAGGGAGTTCCTACGAGCAGTACTTC.

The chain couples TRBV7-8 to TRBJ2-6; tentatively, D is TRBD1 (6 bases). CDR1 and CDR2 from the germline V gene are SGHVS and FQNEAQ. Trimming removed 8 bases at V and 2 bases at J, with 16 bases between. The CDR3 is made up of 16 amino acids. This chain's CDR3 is CASLDSAPPGANVLTF. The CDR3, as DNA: TGTGCCAGCTTGGACAGCGCCCCCCCTGGGGCCAACGTCCTGACTTTC.

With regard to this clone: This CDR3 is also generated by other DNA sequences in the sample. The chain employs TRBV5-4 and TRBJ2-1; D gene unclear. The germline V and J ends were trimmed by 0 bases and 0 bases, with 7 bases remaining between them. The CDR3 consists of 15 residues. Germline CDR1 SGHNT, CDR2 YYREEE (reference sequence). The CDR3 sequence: CASSLGTSSYNEQFF. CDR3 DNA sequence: TGTGCCAGCAGCTTGGGTACCAGCTCCTACAATGAGCAGTTCTTC.

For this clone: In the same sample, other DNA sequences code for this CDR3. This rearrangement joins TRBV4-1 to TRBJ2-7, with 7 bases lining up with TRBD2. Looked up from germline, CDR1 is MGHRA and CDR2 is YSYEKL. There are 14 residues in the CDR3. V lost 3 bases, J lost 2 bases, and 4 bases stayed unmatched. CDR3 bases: TGCGCCAGCAGCCAGGCTAGCGGAACCTACGAGCAGTACTTC. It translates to CASSQASGTYEQYF.

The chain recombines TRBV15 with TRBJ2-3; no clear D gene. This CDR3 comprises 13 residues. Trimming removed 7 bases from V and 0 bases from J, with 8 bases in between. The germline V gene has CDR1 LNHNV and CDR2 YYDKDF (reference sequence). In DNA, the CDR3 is TGTGCCACCAATGACGAAAGCACAGATACGCAGTATTTT. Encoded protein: CATNDESTDTQYF.

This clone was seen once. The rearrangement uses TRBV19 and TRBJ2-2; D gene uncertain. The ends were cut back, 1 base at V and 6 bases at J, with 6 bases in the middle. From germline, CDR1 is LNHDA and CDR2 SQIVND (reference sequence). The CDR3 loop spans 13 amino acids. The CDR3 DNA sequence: TGTGCCAGTAGTATAGGTTCCCCCGGGGAGCTGTTTTTT. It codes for CASSIGSPGELFF.

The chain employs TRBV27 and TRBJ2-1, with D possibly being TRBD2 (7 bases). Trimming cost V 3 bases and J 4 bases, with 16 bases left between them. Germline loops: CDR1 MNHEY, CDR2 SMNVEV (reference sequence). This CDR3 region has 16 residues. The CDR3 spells CASSLGGGRLYNEQFF. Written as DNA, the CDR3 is TGTGCCAGCAGTTTGGGGGGCGGGAGACTATACAATGAGCAGTTCTTC.

CDR3 DNA: TGTGCCACCAGCAGAGATGAGGGGTACACCGGGGAGCTGTTTTTT. This gives the protein CATSRDEGYTGELFF. The V gene is TRBV15, the J gene TRBJ2-2; D tentatively reads TRBD1 or TRBD2 (5 bases each). This CDR3 has 15 amino acids. Germline CDR1 LNHNV, CDR2 YYDKDF (reference sequence). V lost 0 bases and J 3 bases, leaving 8 bases between the germline ends.

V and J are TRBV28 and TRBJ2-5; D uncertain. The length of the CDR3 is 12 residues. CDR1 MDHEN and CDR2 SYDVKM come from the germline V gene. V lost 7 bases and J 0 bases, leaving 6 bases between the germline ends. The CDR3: CASKGYQETQYF. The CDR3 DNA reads TGTGCCAGCAAGGGATACCAAGAGACCCAGTACTTC.

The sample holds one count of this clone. In nucleotides, the CDR3 is TGTGCCAGCAGTCCACAGGGGGCGATCGAGCAGTACTTC. Encoded protein: CASSPQGAIEQYF. The chain combines TRBV28 with TRBJ2-7; 9 positions match TRBD1. Germline lookup yields CDR1 MDHEN and CDR2 SYDVKM. There are 13 residues in the CDR3. V lost 5 bases and J lost 6; bases outside the gene matches: 5.

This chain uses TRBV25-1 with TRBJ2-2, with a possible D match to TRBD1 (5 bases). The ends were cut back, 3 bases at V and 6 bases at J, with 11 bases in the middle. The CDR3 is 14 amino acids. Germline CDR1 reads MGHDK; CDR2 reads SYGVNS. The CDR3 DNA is TGTGCCAGCAGTGATCCCTTAGGGGCCGGGGAGCTGTTTTTT. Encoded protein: CASSDPLGAGELFF.

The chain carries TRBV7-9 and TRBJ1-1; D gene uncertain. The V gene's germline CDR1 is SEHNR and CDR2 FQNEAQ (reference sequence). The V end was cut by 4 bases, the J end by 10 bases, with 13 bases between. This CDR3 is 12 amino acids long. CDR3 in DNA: TGTGCCAGCAGCTCGAAGGATTTCGGAGCTTTCTTT. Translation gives CASSSKDFGAFF.

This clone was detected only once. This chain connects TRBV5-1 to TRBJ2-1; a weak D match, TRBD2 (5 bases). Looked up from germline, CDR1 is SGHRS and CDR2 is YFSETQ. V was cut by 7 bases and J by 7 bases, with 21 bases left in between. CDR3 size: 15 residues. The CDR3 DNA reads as TGCGCCAGCGGAGGTGGAGAGGCCCAGAAAAATGAGCAGTTCTTC. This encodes CASGGGEAQKNEQFF.

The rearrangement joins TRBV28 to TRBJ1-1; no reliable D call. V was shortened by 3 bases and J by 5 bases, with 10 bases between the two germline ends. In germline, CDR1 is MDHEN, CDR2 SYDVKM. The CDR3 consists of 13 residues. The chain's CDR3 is CASSFRGVTEAFF. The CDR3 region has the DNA TGTGCCAGCAGTTTTCGCGGTGTAACTGAAGCTTTCTTT.